The 23 T cell receptor beta chains given below trace back to one sample, sequenced in a study of blood T cells in healthy people across ages. The use of a sample-barcoded 5' primer and a J-beta primer mix characterized a second PCR of roughly 7 to 11 cycles. In TCRdb, the 5' RACE reads were re-called with MiXCR into one record per CDR3 protein. The sample has approximately 2,000,000 distinct CDR3 sequences, around 40% seen once. Sample: blood. The source of these receptors is a human donor in good health.

This rearrangement joins TRBV19 to TRBJ1-2, with D unresolved. Per germline, CDR1 LNHDA and CDR2 SQIVND (reference sequence). Trimming removed 4 bases at V and 4 bases at J, with 13 bases between. The CDR3 loop spans 14 amino acids. The CDR3 bases are TGTGCCAGTAGTAATCAGGTTGGGTCCTATGGCTACACCTTC. Translated: CASSNQVGSYGYTF.

This clonotype came up a few times. This rearrangement joins TRBV28 to TRBJ1-5; no clear D. Trimming stripped 6 bases from V and 6 bases from J, with 18 bases between. Germline-derived CDR1 and CDR2 are MDHEN and SYDVKM. The CDR3 consists of 15 residues. The CDR3 reads CASSAPWSHTQPQHF. DNA for the CDR3: TGTGCCAGCAGCGCACCTTGGTCCCACACTCAGCCCCAGCATTTT.

This clonotype was observed a few times. The chain is built from TRBV15 and TRBJ2-7, with D tentatively TRBD2 (5 bases). V was trimmed by 8 bases and J by 5 bases, leaving 19 bases between them. From germline, CDR1 is LNHNV and CDR2 YYDKDF (reference sequence). The CDR3 has 14 amino acids. CDR3 protein: CATSTLEGSHEQYF. The CDR3 nucleotides read TGTGCCACCTCGACCCTTGAAGGGAGCCACGAGCAGTACTTC.

V is TRBV7-2 and J is TRBJ2-3; 15 positions agree with TRBD2. There are 19 residues in the CDR3. CDR1 is SGHTA and CDR2 is FQGNSA in the germline V gene. Trimming removed 5 bases from V and 1 base from J; junction bases left unmatched: 10. The CDR3 loop is CASSAKRTSGGGGTDTQYF. Written as DNA, the CDR3 is TGTGCCAGCAGCGCAAAACGGACTAGCGGGGGGGGTGGCACAGATACGCAGTATTTT.

V usage is TRBV28 and J usage is TRBJ2-4; D not certain. The end of the DNA fits TRBJ2-5 better, so the J call may be wrong. CDR1 and CDR2 (germline): MDHEN, SYDVKM. This CDR3 is 13 amino acids long. CDR3 sequence reads: CASTLAAQETQYF. In nucleotides, the CDR3 is TGTGCCAGCACCCTCGCGGCACAAGAGACCCAGTACTTC.

The genes are TRBV29-1 and TRBJ2-4; no clear D. Matching the DNA end better, TRBJ2-5 makes the J call doubtful. Germline V lookup: CDR1 SQVTM, CDR2 ANQGSEA. The CDR3 is made up of 12 amino acids. The CDR3 is CSVIQTQETQYF. The CDR3 nucleotides are TGCAGCGTTATACAGACTCAAGAGACCCAGTACTTC.

This chain links TRBV9 with TRBJ2-1; D possibly matches TRBD1 or TRBD2 (5 bases each). CDR1 SGDLS and CDR2 YYNGEE come from the germline V gene. Between the trimmed V and J ends, which lost 1 base and 2 bases, there was a span of 22 bases. This CDR3 region has 19 residues. CDR3 nucleotide sequence: TGTGCCAGCAGCGTATCGATGGTCGGGATGGGGCAGACCTACAATGAGCAGTTCTTC. Its protein is CASSVSMVGMGQTYNEQFF.

V is TRBV4-1 and J is TRBJ2-7, with TRBD2 matching over 7 bases. The trim removed 4 bases at V and 5 bases at J, leaving 20 bases unmatched. The CDR3 spans 18 residues. The germline V gene has CDR1 MGHRA and CDR2 YSYEKL. The CDR3 sequence is CASSPGGSFSPYSDEQYF. The DNA of the CDR3 is TGCGCCAGCAGCCCCGGGGGGTCATTCTCCCCCTATAGTGACGAGCAGTACTTC.

A few counts support this clonotype. Relative to the germline gene, one junction end is altered; a read error may explain this. The chain couples TRBV4-1 to TRBJ2-1; 7 nucleotides match TRBD1. Per the germline V gene, CDR1 is MGHRA and CDR2 is YSYEKL. The CDR3 is 15 amino acids. The CDR3 DNA is TGCGCCAGCAGCCAAGTAGACAGGGTATACAATGAGCGGTTCTTC. Translation: CASSQVDRVYNERFF.

The genes are TRBV7-4 and TRBJ2-3; TRBD2 matches at 10 bases. This CDR3 is built from 17 residues. Per the germline V gene, CDR1 is SGHVT and CDR2 is SQSDAQ. Losses at the gene ends were 5 bases for V and 1 base for J; bases not matched to a gene: 9. Written as DNA, the CDR3 is TGTGCCAGCAGCCCCGGCGATAGCGGGGGGCGCACAGATACGCAGTATTTT. This sequence encodes CASSPGDSGGRTDTQYF.

The rearrangement joins TRBV30 to TRBJ1-1; tentatively, D is TRBD1 (6 bases). The ends were cut back, 2 bases at V and 2 bases at J, with 15 bases in the middle. CDR1 and CDR2 from the germline V gene are GTSNPN and SVGIG (reference sequence). CDR3 length: 15 residues. For the CDR3, the DNA is TGTGCCTGGAGTAAGGGGGTTCAGGGTAACACTGAAGCTTTCTTT. Protein product: CAWSKGVQGNTEAFF.

The chain has TRBV29-1 and TRBJ1-1; the D is unclear. Germline V gives CDR1 SQVTM, CDR2 ANQGSEA. Trimming took off 2 bases at V and 4 bases at J, with 20 bases between the two ends. The CDR3 is 16 residues long. The CDR3 protein is CSVELSGVPIITEAFF. For the CDR3, the DNA is TGCAGCGTTGAATTGTCCGGGGTCCCAATAATCACTGAAGCTTTCTTT.

The J gene is TRBJ1-5, the V gene TRBV6-1; D might be TRBD1 (5 bases). The CDR3 covers 13 residues. Germline CDR1 is MNHNS and CDR2 is SASEGT. CDR3: CVSGGVGNQPQHF. The CDR3 DNA reads TGTGTCAGTGGAGGGGTTGGCAATCAGCCCCAGCATTTT.

This clonotype was seen many times. The CDR3 coding sequence is TGTGCCGTACAGGGTCCAGGAGATCAGCCCCAGCATTTT. It encodes CAVQGPGDQPQHF. The V and J genes are TRBV24-1 and TRBJ1-5; perhaps TRBD1 as D (6 bases). This CDR3 region has 13 residues. V lost 12 bases to trimming and J lost 5 bases, with 16 bases between them. Germline CDR1 is KGHDR and CDR2 is SFDVKD.

This clonotype has only one observation. V gene TRBV6-2 or TRBV6-3 combines with J gene TRBJ2-5; 10 bases match TRBD1. From germline, CDR1 is MNHEY and CDR2 SVGEGT. The CDR3 runs to 17 residues. J was trimmed by 1 base and V by 1 base; bases with no gene match: 6. The CDR3 DNA reads TGTGCCAGCAGTTACTTTGGACAGGGGGGCCCCCAAGAGACCCAGTACTTC. Translating it yields CASSYFGQGGPQETQYF.

This rearrangement joins TRBV7-9 to TRBJ2-5; tentative D call: TRBD1 (5 bases). The V end was cut by 4 bases, the J end by 5 bases, with 20 bases between. This CDR3 spans 16 amino acids. Germline V CDR1 and CDR2: SEHNR, FQNEAQ (reference sequence). In DNA, the CDR3 is TGTGCCAGCAGCTCGCGGACACCATCCCTTGGGGAGACCCAGTACTTC. Protein: CASSSRTPSLGETQYF.

This clonotype appeared a few times. This chain connects TRBV27 to TRBJ1-1; D call uncertain. This CDR3 region has 14 residues. The germline V gene encodes CDR1 MNHEY and CDR2 SMNVEV (reference sequence). The germline V and J ends were trimmed by 2 bases and 5 bases, with 12 bases remaining between them. The CDR3 sequence is CASSLMVEGTEAFF. CDR3 nucleotides: TGTGCCAGCAGTTTAATGGTAGAAGGGACTGAAGCTTTCTTT.

This clonotype was seen at least ten times. The gene calls are TRBV7-7 and TRBJ2-5, with D possibly matching TRBD1 (7 bases). The CDR3 loop spans 15 amino acids. V lost 5 bases, J lost 2 bases, and 15 bases lay in between. Germline CDR1 SSHAT, CDR2 FNYEAQ (reference sequence). The CDR3 protein is CASSLRGASQETQYF. The CDR3 DNA follows: TGTGCCAGCAGCCTCAGGGGGGCATCTCAAGAGACCCAGTACTTC.

The chain combines TRBV12-3 or TRBV12-4 with TRBJ2-3; TRBD1 or TRBD2 may be the D gene (5 bases each). Trimming cost V 3 bases and J 4 bases, with 8 bases left between them. CDR3 size: 13 residues. The CDR3 is CASSFMGADTQYF. The CDR3 DNA reads as TGTGCCAGCAGTTTTATGGGGGCAGATACGCAGTATTTT.

The gene calls are TRBV6-2 or TRBV6-3 and TRBJ1-1; maybe TRBD1 (5 bases). Germline CDR1 MNHEY, CDR2 SVGEGT. V was clipped by 6 bases and J by 4 bases, with 24 bases between them. The CDR3 runs 17 residues. The chain's CDR3 is CASSLGTPRADPTEAFF. The CDR3 DNA follows: TGTGCCAGCAGCCTCGGGACTCCAAGGGCGGACCCCACTGAAGCTTTCTTT.

The rearrangement uses TRBV5-1 and TRBJ2-7; D perhaps matches TRBD2 (6 bases). The CDR3 contains 13 residues. The germline V gene has CDR1 SGHRS and CDR2 YFSETQ. The V end was cut by 4 bases, the J end by 3 bases, with 11 bases between. CDR3 bases: TGCGCCAGCAGCGCGGGACTTGTCTACGAGCAGTACTTC. Its protein is CASSAGLVYEQYF.

The chain links TRBV5-1 to TRBJ2-7, with TRBD2 as a possible D gene (5 bases). V was trimmed by 3 bases and J by 2 bases, leaving 12 bases between them. This CDR3 is 14 amino acids long. Per the germline V gene, CDR1 is SGHRS and CDR2 is YFSETQ. The CDR3 nucleotides read TGCGCCAGCAGCTCAATGACGGGGACCTACGAGCAGTACTTC. The encoded protein is CASSSMTGTYEQYF.

The rearrangement joins TRBV29-1 to TRBJ2-5; possibly TRBD1 or TRBD2 for D (5 bases each). The J call is in doubt because the DNA end fits TRBJ2-7 better. Germline CDR1 SQVTM, CDR2 ANQGSEA. The CDR3 is 12 amino acids. CDR3 amino acids: CSVGGVAYEQYF. DNA for the CDR3: TGCAGCGTTGGAGGGGTGGCCTACGAGCAGTACTTC.